This T cell receptor beta chain derives from a study of blood T cell repertoires in COVID-19 (dated by TCRdb to 2020 to 2022). For the wider study: Collaborator samples came from the United States, Italy and Spain and covered acute and convalescent phases of COVID-19. The samples were drawn from the first 160 participants of the ongoing ImmuneRACE study and from more than 1,000 subjects provided by 6 global collaborators. The dataset comprised deeply sampled blood TCRbeta repertoires from subjects exposed to, actively infected with, or recovered from COVID-19. Where available, HLA class I and class II types were taken from metadata supplied by the sample provider and were not determined by assay-based typing. The prospective study material was composed of cDNA or gDNA derived from T cells, B-cell-depleted T cells, or PBMCs. Nearly every sample came with metadata listing a de-identified subject ID, COVID-19 status, age in years and sex. A freely available public database, intended as a resource for researchers studying the immune response to SARS-CoV-2, is where the repertoires were released.

TCRbeta CDR3 regions were amplified from genomic DNA by means of the immunoSEQ Assay, a bias-controlled multiplex PCR. As for the original processing: The number of nucleated cells in each sample was estimated by amplification of reference gene primers within the assay. Sequence reads were collapsed and filtered to measure the absolute abundance of every unique TCRbeta CDR3 rearrangement. Productive Simpson clonality was computed per sample as the square root of Simpson's diversity index over productive rearrangements. As stored in TCRdb, this immuneACCESS dataset retains in-frame rearrangements with V and J assigned. A fraction of the clones does not appear; measured against another copy, unresolved V genes explain less than half of the discrepancy, and the remainder lacks a known reason. Clone size and V and J calls were adopted from that table, with D and trimming inferred from the DNA. Across this sample there are around 110,000 clones, with 84% seen only once. Approximately 3.5% of the sample goes to the ten largest clones.

On the study overall, not on this receptor specifically: Clinical and demographic metadata were provided uncurated, with the amount varying by source and participant.

CDR3 length: 16 amino acids, cysteine to phenylalanine. CDR3 DNA only is kept here, 48 bases in frame from base 1. CDR1 and CDR2 were assigned from the germline V gene as SGHAT and FQNNGV. V is cut by 1 base and J by 5 bases, and the space between the germline ends is 17 bases. As to this clone: The specificity of this receptor is unknown. Base qualities are not at hand, and no much larger clone is one base apart.

Participants in the prospective study were enrolled through a virtual design, were aged roughly 18 to 95 years, and lived in roughly 26 United States geographic areas. To assign participants to cohorts, the prospective study relied on clinical history that participants themselves reported in a screening survey and a study questionnaire. Recovered participants in ImmuneRACE Cohort 3 were defined by two consecutive negative NP/OP PCR tests, clearance by a healthcare professional, or resolution of symptoms. In the prospective study, whole blood, serum and a nasopharyngeal or oropharyngeal swab were collected from each participant by mobile phlebotomists. Prospective study participants could optionally give additional blood draws and questionnaires over a 2-month period. Before DNA extraction, blood samples from the prospective study were shipped at room temperature or frozen.

This TCR was recovered from a woman in her 30s who had recovered from COVID-19. The sequencing sample was made of PBMCs or T cells enriched from blood (not recorded which). The V and J segments used are TRBV11-2 and TRBJ2-5; the D gene remains uncertain. The CDR3 reads as follows: CASSLGVESGVETQYF. The DNA reads as follows: TGTGCCAGCAGCTTAGGGGTTGAAAGTGGAGTTGAGACCCAGTACTTC. The full variable domain, with segments outside the CDR3 supplied by the reference TRBV11-2 and TRBJ2-5 proteins, appears as EAGVAQSPRYKIIEKRQSVAFWCNPISGHATLYWYQQILGQGPKLLIQFQNNGVVDDSQLPKDRFSAERLKGVDSTLKIQPAKLEDSAVYLCASSLGVESGVETQYFGPGTRLLVL.